These 2 T cell receptor beta chains originate from one sample sequenced in a study of blood T cell repertoires in COVID-19. Data came from immunoSEQ multiplex PCR; TCRdb stores just in-frame clones and leaves some out. The repertoire holds some 200,000 clones, with 78% as singletons. Sequenced material: PBMCs or T cells enriched from blood (not recorded which). The receptors were gathered from a woman in her forties or fifties who had recovered from COVID-19.

The chain uses TRBV19 and TRBJ2-5; no clear D. This CDR3 comprises 14 residues. V shed 2 bases and J shed 4 bases, with 11 bases lying between them. Germline CDR1 and CDR2: LNHDA and SQIVND (reference sequence). The CDR3 coding sequence is TGTGCCAGTAGTATATCCCCACAGCTAGAGACCCAGTACTTC. It translates to CASSISPQLETQYF.

The chain recombines TRBV19 with TRBJ2-7; D may be TRBD1 (6 bases). The V gene lost 6 bases and the J gene lost 0 bases, with 9 bases spanning the gap. The CDR3 length is 13 residues. Germline loops: CDR1 LNHDA, CDR2 SQIVND (reference sequence). The DNA of the CDR3 is TGTGCCAGTAGAAAAGGGGGCTCCTACGAGCAGTACTTC. Amino acids: CASRKGGSYEQYF.